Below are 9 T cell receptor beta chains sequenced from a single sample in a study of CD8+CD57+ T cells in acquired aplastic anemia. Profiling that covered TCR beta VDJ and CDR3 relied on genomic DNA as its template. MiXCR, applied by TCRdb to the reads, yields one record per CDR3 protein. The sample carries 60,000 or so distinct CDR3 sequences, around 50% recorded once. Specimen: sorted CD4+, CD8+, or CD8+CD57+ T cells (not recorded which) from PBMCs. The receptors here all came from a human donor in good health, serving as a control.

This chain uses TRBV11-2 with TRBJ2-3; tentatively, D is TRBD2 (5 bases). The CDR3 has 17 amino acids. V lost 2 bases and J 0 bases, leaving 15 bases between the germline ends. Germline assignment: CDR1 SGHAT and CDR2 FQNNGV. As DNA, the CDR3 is TGTGCCAGCAGCTTACGTCGGATGCGGGCAAGCACAGATACGCAGTATTTT. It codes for CASSLRRMRASTDTQYF.

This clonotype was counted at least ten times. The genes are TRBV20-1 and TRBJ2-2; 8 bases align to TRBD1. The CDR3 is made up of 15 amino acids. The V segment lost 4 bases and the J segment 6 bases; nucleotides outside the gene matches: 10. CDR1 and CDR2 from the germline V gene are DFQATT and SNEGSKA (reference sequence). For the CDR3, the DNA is TGCAGTGCTACTTCAGGGGGCAAGTCGTCCGGGGAGCTGTTTTTT. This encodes CSATSGGKSSGELFF.

The CDR3 loop is CASRAGTGGEAFF. As DNA, the CDR3 is TGTGCCAGCAGAGCCGGGACAGGAGGTGAAGCTTTCTTT. The gene calls are TRBV2 and TRBJ1-1; TRBD1 matches at 8 bases. This CDR3 comprises 13 residues. CDR1 and CDR2 from the germline V gene are SNHLY and FYNNEI. After removal of 6 bases from V and 7 bases from J, the junction contained 7 bases not matched to a gene.

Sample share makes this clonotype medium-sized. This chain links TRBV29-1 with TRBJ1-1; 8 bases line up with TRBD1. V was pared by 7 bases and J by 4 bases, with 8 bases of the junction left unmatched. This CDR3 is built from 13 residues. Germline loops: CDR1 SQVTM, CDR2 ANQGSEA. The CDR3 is CSATTGGPTEAFF. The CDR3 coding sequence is TGCAGCGCAACAACAGGGGGTCCCACTGAAGCTTTCTTT. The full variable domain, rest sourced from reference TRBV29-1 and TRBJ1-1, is SAVISQKPSRDICQRGTSLTIQCQVDSQVTMMFWYRQQPGQSLTLIATANQGSEATYESGFVIDKFPISRPNLTFSTLTVSNMSPEDSSIYLCSATTGGPTEAFFGQGTRLTVV.

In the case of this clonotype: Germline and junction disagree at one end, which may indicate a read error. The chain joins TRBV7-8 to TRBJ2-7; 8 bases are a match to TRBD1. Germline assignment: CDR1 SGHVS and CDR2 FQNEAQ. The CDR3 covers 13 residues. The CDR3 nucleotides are TGCGCCAGCAGCAGACAGGGGCCCTACGAGCAGTACTTC. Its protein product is CASSRQGPYEQYF.

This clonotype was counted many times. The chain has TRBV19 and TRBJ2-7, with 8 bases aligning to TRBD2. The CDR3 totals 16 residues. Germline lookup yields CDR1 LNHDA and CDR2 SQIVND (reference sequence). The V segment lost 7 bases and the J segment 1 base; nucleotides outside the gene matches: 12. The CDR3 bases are TGTGCCAGTAACACCGGGGGGGCGATGGGGTCCTACGAGCAGTACTTC. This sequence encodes CASNTGGAMGSYEQYF.

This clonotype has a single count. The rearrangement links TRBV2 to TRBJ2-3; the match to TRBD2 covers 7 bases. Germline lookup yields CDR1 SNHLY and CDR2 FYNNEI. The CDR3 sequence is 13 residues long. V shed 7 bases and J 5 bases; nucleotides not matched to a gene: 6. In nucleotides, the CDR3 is TGTGCCAGCACCCGGGGGGTTGGAGATACGCAGTATTTT. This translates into CASTRGVGDTQYF. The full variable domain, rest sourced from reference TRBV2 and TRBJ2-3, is EPEVTQTPSHQVTQMGQEVILRCVPISNHLYFYWYRQILGQKVEFLVSFYNNEISEKSEIFDDQFSVERPDGSNFTLKIRSTKLEDSAMYFCASTRGVGDTQYFGPGTRLTVL.

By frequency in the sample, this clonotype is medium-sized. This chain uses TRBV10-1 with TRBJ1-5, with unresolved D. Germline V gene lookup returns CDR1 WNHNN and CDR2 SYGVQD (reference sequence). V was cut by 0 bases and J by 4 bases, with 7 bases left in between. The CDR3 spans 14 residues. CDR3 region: CASSESGRNQPQHF. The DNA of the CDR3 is TGCGCCAGCAGTGAGTCGGGCAGGAATCAGCCCCAGCATTTT.

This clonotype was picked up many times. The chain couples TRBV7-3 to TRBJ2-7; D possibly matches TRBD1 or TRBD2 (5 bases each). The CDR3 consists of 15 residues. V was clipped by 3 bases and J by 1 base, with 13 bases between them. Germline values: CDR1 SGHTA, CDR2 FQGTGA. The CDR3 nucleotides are TGTGCCAGCAGCTTTCGGGGCGGAGGTTCCTACGAGCAGTACTTC. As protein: CASSFRGGGSYEQYF.